A selection of T cell receptor beta chains follows, all from one sample in a study of cytomegalovirus exposure and HLA in healthy donors. TCRdb's copy holds only in-frame clones and misses some; the assay was immunoSEQ multiplex PCR. The sample records about 110,000 clones, more than 70% being singletons. Sequencing was performed on PBMCs. Every receptor here comes from a woman between 18 and 30 years old in good health and CMV-seronegative. CDR3s leave out the opening cysteine and the closing phenylalanine or tryptophan.

>13|TRBV5-1|TRBJ2-1
ASRSGTSVNNEQF
>13|TRBV4-2|TRBJ2-1
ASSPTSGRANEQF
>13|TRBV4-1|TRBJ1-2
ASSQAKGVTYGYT
>12|TRBV7-3|TRBJ2-5
ASSFYGPQETQY
>14|TRBV7-2|TRBJ2-1
ASSFDSGPRLNEQF
>12|TRBV5-6|TRBJ2-2
ASSWDRNTGELF
>15|TRBV9|TRBJ2-1
ASSDSSGLAAYNEQF
>13|TRBV6-6|TRBJ2-1
ASSYSQGATDEQF
>14|TRBV4-3|TRBJ2-6
ASSQDEGAGANVLT
>15|TRBV18|TRBJ2-1
ASSLGLADFSRDEQF
>16|TRBV9|TRBJ2-3
ASSVDGRLAGGGDTQY
>13|TRBV25-1|TRBJ2-1
ASSEPGQGLNEQF
>12|TRBV14|TRBJ2-7
ASSPGEGRYEQY
>12|TRBV4-1|TRBJ1-1
ASSQGSGGPEAF
>13|TRBV5-1|TRBJ2-7
ASSPGLAPSYEQY
>13|TRBV5-4|TRBJ1-4
ASSPTGDGNEKLF
>11|TRBV10-3|TRBJ1-1
AMRQGLNTEAF
>11|TRBV28|TRBJ2-3
ASKQGELDTQY
>12|TRBV19|TRBJ2-1
ATYSGTSRNEQF
>12|TRBV6-5|TRBJ2-7
ASSYSMGSYEQY
>12|TRBV30|TRBJ1-5
AWSVDRVNQPQH
>13|TRBV18|TRBJ2-7
ASSSKQGAGYEQY
>15|TRBV7-9|TRBJ1-5
ASSPTGVDYSNQPQH
>14|TRBV4-2|TRBJ2-1
ASSQEALAGAYEQF
>12|TRBV19|TRBJ2-2
ASTPLGVTGELF
>14|TRBV4-2|TRBJ2-3
ASSQDPASGTDTQY
>14|TRBV5-1|TRBJ1-4
ASSQGPLGDGEKLF
>16|TRBV5-1|TRBJ2-6
ASSSDPGGRSGANVLT
>13|TRBV7-3|TRBJ1-2
ASSPNHRVGYGYT
>9|TRBV6-6|TRBJ2-7
ASSYTYEQY
>11|TRBV4-2|TRBJ2-1
ASSQAQYNEQF
>14|TRBV6-6|TRBJ2-4
ASRHIYRTAKNIQY
>14|TRBV7-9|TRBJ2-1
ASSPRERGGYNEQF
>11|TRBV6-4|TRBJ1-1
ASSDFMNTEAF
>10|TRBV28|TRBJ1-2
ASSYTGYGYT
>14|TRBV13|TRBJ2-7
ASSPPSGGLSYEQY
>12|TRBV25-1|TRBJ2-3
APLRGGLTDTQY
>13|TRBV5-1|TRBJ2-7
ASSGPGQGSYEQY
>13|TRBV6-6|TRBJ1-5
ASSYEGTGNQPQH
>12|TRBV5-4|TRBJ2-2
ASSSGGDAGELF
>10|TRBV2|TRBJ2-5
ASRTSGETQY
>11|TRBV4-3|TRBJ2-7
ASSGQGHYEQY
>14|TRBV4-2|TRBJ2-7
ASSQEGLAGTYEQY